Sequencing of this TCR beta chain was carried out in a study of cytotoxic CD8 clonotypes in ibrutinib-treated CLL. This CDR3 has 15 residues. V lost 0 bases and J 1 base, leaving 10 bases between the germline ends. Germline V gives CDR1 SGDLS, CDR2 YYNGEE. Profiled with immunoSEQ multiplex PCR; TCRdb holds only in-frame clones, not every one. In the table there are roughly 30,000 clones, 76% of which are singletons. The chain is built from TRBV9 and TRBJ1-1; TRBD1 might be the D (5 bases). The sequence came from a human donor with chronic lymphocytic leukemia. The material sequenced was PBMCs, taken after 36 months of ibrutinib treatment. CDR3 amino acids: CASSVEAGRNTEAFF. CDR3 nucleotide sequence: TGTGCCAGCAGCGTAGAGGCAGGGAGGAACACTGAAGCTTTCTTT.